This entry lists 13 T cell receptor beta chains sequenced from one sample in a study of T cells in localized non-small cell lung cancer. TCRdb's table, derived via immunoSEQ multiplex PCR, lists solely in-frame clones and lacks some. The repertoire includes tens of thousands of clones, about nine tenths of them detected once, and around 17% sits in the top ten. Specimen: peripheral blood mononuclear cells, collected before any cancer treatment. All receptors come from a man between 40 and 75 years old with stage III lung adenocarcinoma.

The chain combines TRBV18 with TRBJ1-1; D perhaps matches TRBD1 (6 bases). The CDR3 runs to 16 residues. Germline V lookup: CDR1 KGHSH, CDR2 LQKENI. V dropped 1 base and J dropped 0 bases, with 12 bases sitting between them. The CDR3 bases are TGTGCCAGCTCACCACGGACAGCCGACTTGAACACTGAAGCTTTCTTT. It is translated as CASSPRTADLNTEAFF.

The V call is TRBV23-1, the J call TRBJ1-3, with a possible D match to TRBD1 (6 bases). TRBV23-1 is identified as an open reading frame with a role that is uncertain. The length of the CDR3 is 16 residues. Deletions cut 6 bases from V and 0 bases from J, with 15 bases between. The CDR3 sequence: CASSTQQGFSGNTIYF. The CDR3 DNA follows: TGCGCCAGCAGCACACAACAGGGCTTCTCTGGAAACACCATATATTTT.

This chain joins TRBV2 and TRBJ1-3; D perhaps matches TRBD1 (5 bases). V was trimmed by 6 bases and J by 10 bases, leaving 10 bases between them. The CDR3 runs to 11 residues. Germline V gene lookup returns CDR1 SNHLY and CDR2 FYNNEI. CDR3 DNA sequence: TGTGCCAGCAGGGGGACTGTAACCATATATTTT. Protein: CASRGTVTIYF.

CDR3 sequence reads: CASSFVEGRVGAEAFF. The CDR3 DNA sequence: TGTGCCAGCAGCTTTGTTGAGGGGAGGGTGGGTGCCGAAGCTTTCTTT. The rearrangement uses TRBV7-2 and TRBJ1-1, with D maybe TRBD1 (5 bases). CDR3 length: 16 residues. In germline, CDR1 is SGHTA, CDR2 FQGNSA. V shed 3 bases and J shed 8 bases, with 22 bases lying between them.

This chain connects TRBV11-3 to TRBJ1-1; weak D call: TRBD1 (6 bases). V gave up 1 base and J gave up 2 bases, with 17 bases separating them. In germline, CDR1 is SGHNT, CDR2 YENEEA. This CDR3 region has 17 residues. CDR3 sequence (DNA): TGTGCCAGCAGCTTAGGCGGGGGCGTAGGAAGCAACACTGAAGCTTTCTTT. Protein: CASSLGGGVGSNTEAFF.

This clone was seen once. V is TRBV5-1 and J is TRBJ1-1; no clear D gene. The V gene lost 1 base and the J gene lost 0 bases, with 4 bases spanning the gap. This CDR3 contains 13 residues. Germline V lookup: CDR1 SGHRS, CDR2 YFSETQ. The CDR3 loop is CASSLSVNTEAFF. In DNA, the CDR3 is TGCGCCAGCAGCTTGTCTGTGAACACTGAAGCTTTCTTT.

This chain links TRBV9 with TRBJ1-4; D is undetermined. The CDR3 has 14 amino acids. Germline values: CDR1 SGDLS, CDR2 YYNGEE. Deletions cut 0 bases from V and 2 bases from J, with 5 bases between. The CDR3 spells CASSVGGTNEKLFF. CDR3 nucleotide sequence: TGTGCCAGCAGCGTAGGCGGTACTAATGAAAAACTGTTTTTT.

The CDR3 sequence is CASSLIGGGEAFF. In DNA form, the CDR3 reads TGTGCCAGCAGCCTTATAGGAGGCGGTGAAGCTTTCTTT. The rearrangement uses TRBV11-2 and TRBJ1-1; no definite D call. The CDR3 loop spans 13 amino acids. The germline gives CDR1 SGHAT, CDR2 FQNNGV. The V gene lost 5 bases and the J gene lost 7 bases, with 14 bases spanning the gap.

The chain uses TRBV5-6 and TRBJ1-1; D call uncertain. This CDR3 has 14 amino acids. V was shortened by 2 bases and J by 1 base, with 9 bases between the two germline ends. CDR1 and CDR2 from the germline V gene are SGHDT and YYEEEE. The CDR3: CASSFAKGNTEAFF. CDR3 nucleotide sequence: TGTGCCAGCAGCTTCGCAAAGGGGAACACTGAAGCTTTCTTT.

In its sample, this clone was seen once. This chain links TRBV30 with TRBJ1-4; D not resolved. Trimming pared 3 bases from V and 3 bases from J, leaving 17 bases between. From germline, CDR1 is GTSNPN and CDR2 SVGIG (reference sequence). The CDR3 has 16 amino acids. The CDR3 sequence is CAWRFPADVANEKLFF. Here the CDR3 DNA reads TGTGCCTGGAGGTTCCCCGCGGACGTGGCTAATGAAAAACTGTTTTTT. The complete variable domain, with remaining parts taken from reference TRBV30 and TRBJ1-4, reads SQTIHQWPATLVQPVGSPLSLECTVEGTSNPNLYWYRQAAGRGLQLLFYSVGIGQISSEVPQNLSASRPQDRQFILSSKKLLLSDSGFYLCAWRFPADVANEKLFFGSGTQLSVL.

The chain employs TRBV6-5 and TRBJ1-1; 7 bases agree with TRBD1. With V trimmed by 3 bases and J by 2 bases, 6 bases remained unmatched. Germline V CDR1 and CDR2: MNHEY, SVGAGI. This CDR3 has 15 residues. The CDR3 loop is CASSYEGARNTEAFF. CDR3 DNA: TGTGCCAGCAGTTATGAGGGGGCGCGTAACACTGAAGCTTTCTTT.

The chain links TRBV28 to TRBJ2-7; D gene unclear. CDR1 is MDHEN and CDR2 is SYDVKM in the germline V gene. The length of the CDR3 is 12 residues. Trimming shortened V by 6 bases and J by 4 bases, and 10 bases separated the two germline ends. The CDR3 region is CASRLGPYEQYF. CDR3 nucleotide sequence: TGTGCCAGCAGATTGGGCCCGTACGAGCAGTACTTC.

The V and J genes are TRBV19 and TRBJ2-2; D unclear. CDR3 length equals 17 residues. Germline values: CDR1 LNHDA, CDR2 SQIVND (reference sequence). Trimming took off 0 bases at V and 2 bases at J, with 13 bases between the two ends. The CDR3, as DNA: TGTGCCAGTAGTATAGATCGAACAGCTATAAACACCGGGGAGCTGTTTTTT. As protein: CASSIDRTAINTGELFF.